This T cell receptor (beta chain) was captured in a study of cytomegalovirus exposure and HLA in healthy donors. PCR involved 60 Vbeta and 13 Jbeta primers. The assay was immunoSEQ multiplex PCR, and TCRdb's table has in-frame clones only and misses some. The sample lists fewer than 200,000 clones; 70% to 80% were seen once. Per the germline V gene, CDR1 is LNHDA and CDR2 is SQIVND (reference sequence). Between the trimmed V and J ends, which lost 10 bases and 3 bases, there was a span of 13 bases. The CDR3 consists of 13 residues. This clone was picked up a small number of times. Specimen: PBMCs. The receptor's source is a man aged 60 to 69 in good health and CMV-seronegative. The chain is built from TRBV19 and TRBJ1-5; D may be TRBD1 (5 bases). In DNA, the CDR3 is TGTGCCACCAACCGGGACTTCAATCAGCCCCAGCATTTT. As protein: CATNRDFNQPQHF.